What follows are 14 T cell receptor beta chains derived from one specimen sequenced in a study of shared clonotypes between healthy human individuals. TCRdb's copy holds only in-frame clones and misses some; the assay was immunoSEQ multiplex PCR. This table holds about 2.1 million clones, approximately 94% found once. Naive CD8 isolation took CD45RO-negative cells positively selected for CCR7 and excluded terminally differentiated effector memory CD45RA+ cells. Sequencing was done on a sample of naive CD8+ T cells from PBMCs. All receptors come from a man aged 18 to 30 in good health. Some clones in this sample may be carry-over from other donors' samples.

V gene TRBV28 combines with J gene TRBJ1-5, with 10 bases matching TRBD1. CDR1 and CDR2 (germline): MDHEN, SYDVKM. This CDR3 has 18 residues. J was trimmed by 1 base and V by 5 bases; bases with no gene match: 11. CDR3 in amino acids: CASSPRTGGGRSNQPQHF. In DNA, the CDR3 is TGTGCCAGCAGTCCCCGGACAGGGGGAGGGAGGAGCAATCAGCCCCAGCATTTT.

The chain has TRBV4-1 and TRBJ2-1, with a tentative D call TRBD2 (5 bases). Trimming pared 7 bases from V and 7 bases from J, leaving 14 bases between. The CDR3 totals 13 residues. Per the germline V gene, CDR1 is MGHRA and CDR2 is YSYEKL. The CDR3 DNA sequence: TGCGCCAGCACCGGGGTTGGGCTTAATGAGCAGTTCTTC. Residues: CASTGVGLNEQFF.

The chain joins TRBV11-2 to TRBJ2-3, with D possibly matching TRBD1 (5 bases). The germline V and J ends were trimmed by 5 bases and 0 bases, with 15 bases remaining between them. The CDR3 runs 16 residues. Germline V gene lookup returns CDR1 SGHAT and CDR2 FQNNGV. The DNA for the CDR3 is TGTGCCAGCAGCCACTGGGTTGGGGCTAGCACAGATACGCAGTATTTT. It encodes CASSHWVGASTDTQYF.

The rearrangement links TRBV19 to TRBJ2-5; 9 bases match TRBD1. Trimming removed 5 bases from V and 5 bases from J; junction bases left unmatched: 6. This CDR3 is built from 14 residues. Germline CDR1 is LNHDA and CDR2 is SQIVND (reference sequence). Here the CDR3 reads CASSVTGGAETQYF. The CDR3 region has the DNA TGTGCCAGTAGTGTGACAGGGGGGGCGGAGACCCAGTACTTC.

The chain uses TRBV5-1 and TRBJ2-7; D perhaps matches TRBD1 (5 bases). This CDR3 spans 15 amino acids. Germline loops: CDR1 SGHRS, CDR2 YFSETQ. The ends were cut back, 0 bases at V and 5 bases at J, with 15 bases in the middle. CDR3 nucleotides: TGCGCCAGCAGCTTGGAAATCTGGCAGGGCCACGAGCAGTACTTC. Translated: CASSLEIWQGHEQYF.

The chain uses TRBV27 and TRBJ1-1; a weak D match, TRBD1 (5 bases). The CDR3 is made up of 13 amino acids. V was cut by 2 bases and J by 6 bases, with 10 bases left in between. CDR1 and CDR2 from the germline V gene are MNHEY and SMNVEV (reference sequence). The CDR3 here is CASSLIGDAEAFF. The DNA for the CDR3 is TGTGCCAGCAGTTTAATAGGGGACGCTGAAGCTTTCTTT.

The gene calls are TRBV5-6 and TRBJ1-1; 7 bases are shared with TRBD1. Germline lookup yields CDR1 SGHDT and CDR2 YYEEEE. The CDR3 loop spans 12 amino acids. Trimming took 6 bases from V and 3 from J; bases not matched to a gene: 2. In DNA, the CDR3 is TGTGCCAGCACCCAGGGGGACACTGAAGCTTTCTTT. Protein product: CASTQGDTEAFF.

This sequence joins TRBV7-9 and TRBJ2-1; 11 bases fit TRBD2. The V gene end was trimmed by 7 bases and the J gene end by 7 bases; junction bases not matched to a gene: 18. Germline lookup yields CDR1 SEHNR and CDR2 FQNEAQ (reference sequence). The CDR3 is 18 residues long. The CDR3 sequence is CASNGGLAEGPKGNEQFF. The CDR3 DNA follows: TGTGCCAGCAACGGGGGACTAGCGGAGGGCCCAAAGGGGAATGAGCAGTTCTTC.

As concerns this clone: The same CDR3 arises from other DNA sequences in this sample as well. The chain combines TRBV9 with TRBJ2-7, with 8 nucleotides matching TRBD2. This CDR3 is built from 14 residues. The germline V gene encodes CDR1 SGDLS and CDR2 YYNGEE. V dropped 4 bases and J dropped 1; count of bases not matched to a gene: 4. The DNA of the CDR3 is TGTGCCAGCAGCCTAACTAGCGGTTCCTACGAGCAGTACTTC. It specifies CASSLTSGSYEQYF.

The chain couples TRBV27 to TRBJ2-5, with 10 bases aligning to TRBD2. The CDR3 runs to 16 residues. CDR1 MNHEY and CDR2 SMNVEV come from the germline V gene (reference sequence). V dropped 5 bases and J dropped 4; count of bases not matched to a gene: 10. Here the CDR3 DNA reads TGTGCCAGCAGTCCCCGGACTAGCGGAAGATCAGAGACCCAGTACTTC. Translating gives CASSPRTSGRSETQYF.

The chain couples TRBV5-4 to TRBJ2-1; no firm D call. CDR3 size: 16 residues. The germline V and J ends were trimmed by 0 bases and 2 bases, with 12 bases remaining between them. Germline CDR1 SGHNT, CDR2 YYREEE (reference sequence). The CDR3 here is CASSLVRGSPYNEQFF. The CDR3 DNA sequence: TGTGCCAGCAGCTTGGTGCGCGGCTCACCCTACAATGAGCAGTTCTTC. The whole variable domain, filled in from reference TRBV5-4 and TRBJ2-1, reads ETGVTQSPTHLIKTRGQQVTLRCSSQSGHNTVSWYQQALGQGPQFIFQYYREEENGRGNFPPRFSGLQFPNYSSELNVNALELDDSALYLCASSLVRGSPYNEQFFGPGTRLTVL.

This chain uses TRBV28 with TRBJ2-7; 9 bases line up with TRBD2. The germline CDR1 and CDR2 sequences are MDHEN and SYDVKM. V was clipped by 3 bases and J by 0 bases; unmatched bases: 6. The CDR3 totals 16 residues. The CDR3: CASSFFGSGSSYEQYF. The DNA of the CDR3 is TGTGCCAGCAGTTTCTTTGGTAGCGGGAGCTCCTACGAGCAGTACTTC.

The chain joins TRBV4-2 to TRBJ2-3, with D maybe TRBD2 (5 bases). The CDR3 contains 16 residues. Germline assignment: CDR1 LGHNA and CDR2 YNFKEQ. Trimming left V 0 bases short and J 0 bases short, with 10 bases between. The CDR3 DNA follows: TGTGCCAGCAGCCAAGATCATCCGGGGAGCACAGATACGCAGTATTTT. It specifies CASSQDHPGSTDTQYF.

J is TRBJ2-2 and V is TRBV4-1; possibly TRBD1 or TRBD2 for D (6 bases each). Germline V gives CDR1 MGHRA, CDR2 YSYEKL. The V gene lost 8 bases and the J gene lost 4 bases, with 35 bases spanning the gap. The CDR3 has 21 residues. CDR3 DNA: TGCGCCAGCGGAAAACTAGGGGGTGGCGGGGAGGTGGCTGTGAGCACCGGGGAGCTGTTTTTT. Protein: CASGKLGGGGEVAVSTGELFF.